The 3 T cell receptor beta chains given below trace back to one sample, sequenced in a study of early T cells in non-severe SARS-CoV-2 infection. TCRdb re-called the 5' RACE reads through MiXCR, storing one row per CDR3 protein. The sample consists of 70,000 to 90,000 distinct CDR3 sequences, approximately 15% of them appearing once. The sample comprised whole blood. Every receptor here comes from an adult who was a healthcare worker with PCR-confirmed SARS-CoV-2 infection or an uninfected control (not recorded which).

This clonotype showed up just a few times. CDR3 amino acids: CASSASGLANEQFF. The CDR3 region has the DNA TGTGCCAGCAGCGCCTCAGGACTAGCGAATGAGCAGTTCTTC. The chain has TRBV9 and TRBJ2-1, with 9 bases matching TRBD2. With V trimmed by 3 bases and J by 7 bases, 5 bases remained unmatched. The V gene's germline CDR1 is SGDLS and CDR2 YYNGEE. The CDR3 is 14 amino acids. The full variable domain, with the rest looked up from reference TRBV9 and TRBJ2-1, is DSGVTQTPKHLITATGQRVTLRCSPRSGDLSVYWYQQSLDQGLQFLIQYYNGEERAKGNILERFSAQQFPDLHSELNLSSLELGDSALYFCASSASGLANEQFFGPGTRLTVL.

The rearrangement joins TRBV12-3 or TRBV12-4 to TRBJ2-3; D remains ambiguous. The CDR3 extends over 14 amino acids. V was cut by 6 bases and J by 2 bases, with 12 bases left in between. CDR3 amino acids: CASSDWNPTDTQYF. The CDR3 nucleotides are TGTGCCAGCAGCGACTGGAATCCCACAGATACGCAGTATTTT.

This clonotype was counted many times. V and J are TRBV10-3 and TRBJ2-1; D might be TRBD1 or TRBD2, each matching 5 bases. V shed 4 bases and J shed 4 bases, with 14 bases lying between them. CDR1 is ENHRY, CDR2 SYGVKD, per germline. This CDR3 spans 15 amino acids. CDR3 bases: TGTGCCATCAGTGGGGACCTGAAAGGGTACAATGAGCAGTTCTTC. Its protein is CAISGDLKGYNEQFF.